Described below is a single T cell receptor (beta chain) sequence and its context. Its antigen is unknown. No per-base quality is available; no much larger clone lies one base away. Amplification of TCR beta CDR3 regions was carried out from RNA transcripts. A first-round RT-PCR of the TCR CDR3 used the HTBI primer set with the Qiagen OneStep RT-PCR kit. A second multiplex PCR round built the libraries, followed by size selection and purification. Sequencing of the libraries was done on an Illumina HiSeq2000 using paired-end 100 bp reads. From the authors' description of their analysis: SOAPnuke was used to process the raw data, throwing out any read that contained adapters or uncalled bases, had a mean Phred below 15, or lacked an exact constant-primer or identifier match. COPE v1.2.5 was used to merge high-quality paired reads, and clonotypes were defined as unique nucleotide sequences. Clonotypes were aligned to IMGT TRBV, TRBD and TRBJ reference segments using MiTCR v1.1. The analysis included only V-J combinations with a frequency above 0.0001, which together covered 98% to 99.2% of the repertoires. The TCS score was defined as the ratio of F50 (clonal expansion) to E x V (chaos), calculated using BLOSUM62-based TCRdist between CDR3 peptides within each V-J. Welch's t-statistics and random forest reduced roughly 530 V-J features to 13, which were used in a naive Bayes classifier (R e1071). TCRdb reworked the public reads: Q25 trimming with fastp, MiXCR clone assembly, productive beta chains retained. Each entry is one CDR3 protein sequence, shown with its most common DNA and genes. The V and J calls and clone size come from TCRdb's table, not from the authors' own analysis. The sample includes around 300,000 distinct CDR3 sequences, with approximately 14% observed a single time. Of the sample, roughly 7.9% falls within the top ten clones.

The source of the sample is a study of T cells in Graves' hyperthyroidism and ophthalmopathy (dated by TCRdb to about 2019). Notes on the research overall: Peripheral blood was sampled at the time of initial diagnosis, prior to any treatment. To identify TCR V-J signatures that set the groups apart, the researchers used a discovery cohort of 95 to 100 patients, made up of 43 with Graves' ophthalmopathy and 55 to 65 with stable Graves' hyperthyroidism. Prospective prediction of ophthalmopathy was tested in an independent validation cohort of approximately 19 hyperthyroidism patients and 15 to 17 patients who later progressed to ophthalmopathy. The 90 or so discovery patients were randomly split 7:3 into training and test sets. In several Graves' hyperthyroidism patients, the study also compared T-cell repertoires from thyroid tissue with T-cell repertoires from blood. After blood sampling, hyperthyroidism patients were treated with methimazole at a starting dose of 30 mg daily, and ophthalmopathy patients were treated with high-dose intravenous methylprednisolone. The paper describes TCR Vbeta CDR3 sequencing of roughly 130 peripheral blood samples, made up of 40 to 45 ophthalmopathy patients, 70 to 75 hyperthyroidism patients and 17 progressor patients.

Stable Graves' hyperthyroidism was defined as no progression to ophthalmopathy during 18 months of follow-up. Hyperthyroidism patients were newly diagnosed, with disease duration under 2 months, and aged 18 to 65 years. The study excluded patients with uncontrolled infections, other autoimmune diseases, pregnancy or lactation. Diagnoses were based on clinical symptoms, serum thyroxine and TRAb, thyroid ultrasound and orbital computed tomography. PBMCs were isolated from approximately 10 ml of fresh peripheral blood by Ficoll-Paque density gradient centrifugation. Trizol reagent was used to extract total RNA, and RNA quality was then checked on an Agilent 2100 Bioanalyzer. The CDR3 contains 13 residues, cysteine and phenylalanine counted. Solely the CDR3 DNA is kept, with 39 bases framed from the first base. The germline ends are 20 bases apart after V is trimmed by 4 bases and J by 15 bases. CDR1 and CDR2, per the germline V gene, are SGHRS and YFSETQ.

The study at large found these results: Most expanded thyroid clonotypes (frequency above 0.001) were also detected in blood, a finding suggesting that blood repertoires may reflect thyroid immune responses. In cross-validation, a model built on a 13 V-J signature told ophthalmopathy apart from stable hyperthyroidism with just under 90% sensitivity and 81% to 82% specificity, and in testing the same model reached 80%/75%. No statistical method was used to fix the sample size in advance, and group allocation was not hidden from the investigators. In validation, progression to ophthalmopathy was predicted by the model with 55% to 71% sensitivity and around 76% specificity, a median of approximately 6.5 months before onset.

This TCR was recovered from a woman aged 40 to 55 with Graves' hyperthyroidism. The specimen sequenced was blood. The rearrangement joined TRBV5-1 to TRBJ2-4; no D gene call is confident. The DNA reads TGCGCCAGCAGCAGTTCCGGACCAGAGCCTTTGTACTTC. This is translated as CASSSSGPEPLYF.